These 32 T cell receptor beta chains were all obtained from the same sample, sequenced in a study of T cell changes during pregnancy in multiple sclerosis. Profiling relied on immunoSEQ multiplex PCR, and the TCRdb table lists in-frame clones only, not all of them. This table has 84,000 or so clones, less than 95% appearing once. The source material was peripheral blood, sampled in the third trimester of pregnancy. The origin of the receptors is a female donor with multiple sclerosis, enrolled in a pregnancy study.

The chain carries TRBV14 and TRBJ2-5, with 8 bases aligning to TRBD2. Germline V gives CDR1 SGHDN, CDR2 FVKESK. This CDR3 has 16 residues. After removal of 4 bases from V and 5 bases from J, the junction contained 12 bases not matched to a gene. The DNA for the CDR3 is TGTGCCAGCAGCCTCACCCCCGGGACTAGGGGTGAGACCCAGTACTTC. Residues: CASSLTPGTRGETQYF.

The gene calls are TRBV9 and TRBJ2-2; unclear D gene. Germline loops: CDR1 SGDLS, CDR2 YYNGEE. V was trimmed by 0 bases and J by 5 bases, leaving 2 bases between them. The CDR3 has 12 amino acids. The CDR3 spells CASSVVTGELFF. CDR3 in DNA: TGTGCCAGCAGCGTAGTAACCGGGGAGCTGTTTTTT.

The CDR3 spells CAWSGAFTGQIYEQYF. CDR3 DNA sequence: TGTGCCTGGAGTGGGGCCTTCACGGGACAGATCTACGAGCAGTACTTC. V usage is TRBV30 and J usage is TRBJ2-7; TRBD1 agrees at 7 bases. CDR3 size: 16 residues. The germline gives CDR1 GTSNPN, CDR2 SVGIG (reference sequence). V lost 1 base to trimming and J lost 3 bases; unmatched junction nucleotides: 12.

V gene TRBV9 combines with J gene TRBJ2-1, with TRBD1 matching over 8 bases. V lost 1 base to trimming and J lost 3 bases; unmatched junction nucleotides: 12. This CDR3 is built from 18 residues. Germline V gives CDR1 SGDLS, CDR2 YYNGEE. CDR3 protein: CASSVHPSIGQGYNEQFF. DNA for the CDR3: TGTGCCAGCAGCGTACACCCGTCAATAGGACAGGGCTACAATGAGCAGTTCTTC.

The V call is TRBV27, the J call TRBJ1-1, with D possibly TRBD1 on 5 matching bases. Trimming stripped 3 bases from V and 4 bases from J, with 15 bases between. CDR1 is MNHEY, CDR2 SMNVEV, per germline (reference sequence). The CDR3 sequence is 15 residues long. The CDR3 nucleotides are TGTGCCAGCAGTTTGGTGCGCGGGGGTACCACTGAAGCTTTCTTT. Translated: CASSLVRGGTTEAFF.

The chain couples TRBV6-5 to TRBJ1-2; TRBD1 is a possible D gene (6 bases). Trimming took off 10 bases at V and 6 bases at J, with 18 bases between the two ends. The CDR3 consists of 13 residues. Germline CDR1 is MNHEY and CDR2 is SVGAGI. CDR3 in DNA: TGTGCCACAACGGGGGGCCCAGGGGATGGCTACACCTTC. Encoded protein: CATTGGPGDGYTF.

The J gene is TRBJ1-6, the V gene TRBV7-2; D gene unclear. This CDR3 has 15 amino acids. CDR1 and CDR2 (germline): SGHTA, FQGNSA. Trimming removed 1 base at V and 9 bases at J, with 13 bases between. The CDR3 region has the DNA TGTGCCAGCAGCTTAGTTGTTGGTGGAGGTTCACCCCTCCACTTT. It specifies CASSLVVGGGSPLHF.

This chain joins TRBV29-1 and TRBJ1-2; weak D call: TRBD1 (5 bases). Germline-derived CDR1 and CDR2 are SQVTM and ANQGSEA. V lost 3 bases, J lost 9 bases, and 8 bases lay in between. There are 10 residues in the CDR3. The CDR3 spells CSVEQGSYTF. CDR3 coding DNA: TGCAGCGTTGAGCAGGGTAGCTACACCTTC.

V and J are TRBV13 and TRBJ2-7; 7 positions match TRBD1. The CDR3 has 16 amino acids. Germline V lookup: CDR1 PRHDT, CDR2 FYEKMQ (reference sequence). V gave up 5 bases and J gave up 1 base; unmatched junction bases: 11. The CDR3: CASSLQRGLPSYEQYF. CDR3 in DNA: TGTGCCAGCAGCCTCCAAAGGGGGCTCCCATCCTACGAGCAGTACTTC. The whole variable domain, remainder taken from reference TRBV13 and TRBJ2-7, is AAGVIQSPRHLIKEKRETATLKCYPIPRHDTVYWYQQGPGQDPQFLISFYEKMQSDKGSIPDRFSAQQFSDYHSELNMSSLELGDSALYFCASSLQRGLPSYEQYFGPGTRLTVT.

The chain joins TRBV18 to TRBJ1-2, with TRBD1 identical over 10 bases. The CDR3 is made up of 15 amino acids. Germline V gene lookup returns CDR1 KGHSH and CDR2 LQKENI. The V gene end was trimmed by 6 bases and the J gene end by 8 bases; junction bases not matched to a gene: 12. The CDR3 DNA reads as TGTGCCAGCTCGCCATCGACAGGGGGCATTGACGGCTACACCTTC. It codes for CASSPSTGGIDGYTF.

The chain links TRBV9 to TRBJ2-5; 11 bases map to TRBD1. Per germline, CDR1 SGDLS and CDR2 YYNGEE. Trimming removed 0 bases from V and 4 bases from J; junction bases left unmatched: 5. CDR3 length: 16 residues. The CDR3 DNA sequence: TGTGCCAGCAGCGTAGAAGGGACAGGGGGACTAGAGACCCAGTACTTC. Amino acids: CASSVEGTGGLETQYF.

The V call is TRBV11-2, the J call TRBJ2-3; TRBD1 agrees at 11 bases. From germline, CDR1 is SGHAT and CDR2 FQNNGV. Trimming removed 5 bases from V and 3 bases from J; junction bases left unmatched: 10. The CDR3 spans 17 residues. CDR3 nucleotide sequence: TGTGCCAGCAGCCAAACCGGGACAGGGGGTTTGACAGATACGCAGTATTTT. It translates to CASSQTGTGGLTDTQYF.

The chain has TRBV5-4 and TRBJ2-5, with D tentatively TRBD1 (5 bases). The V end was cut by 1 base, the J end by 5 bases, with 6 bases between. In germline, CDR1 is SGHNT, CDR2 YYREEE (reference sequence). The CDR3 is made up of 12 amino acids. The DNA for the CDR3 is TGTGCCAGCAGCTTGAGGGGCGAGACCCAGTACTTC. It encodes CASSLRGETQYF.

The chain uses TRBV4-1 and TRBJ2-7; D remains ambiguous. The V gene lost 3 bases and the J gene lost 0 bases, with 15 bases spanning the gap. Per the germline V gene, CDR1 is MGHRA and CDR2 is YSYEKL. The CDR3 loop spans 16 amino acids. The CDR3 here is CASSQTDLQSSYEQYF. CDR3 bases: TGCGCCAGCAGCCAGACTGACTTGCAAAGCTCCTACGAGCAGTACTTC.

The chain is built from TRBV5-4 and TRBJ2-1, with 8 bases aligning to TRBD2. CDR3 size: 16 residues. Per germline, CDR1 SGHNT and CDR2 YYREEE (reference sequence). V trimming: 4 bases; J trimming: 4 bases; junction bases outside the gene matches: 10. As DNA, the CDR3 is TGTGCCAGCAGCCTGGGTGGTAGCGGGGTGTACAATGAGCAGTTCTTC. It is translated as CASSLGGSGVYNEQFF.

The rearrangement joins TRBV30 to TRBJ1-2; 11 bases line up with TRBD1. Germline V gene data show CDR1 as GTSNPN and CDR2 as SVGIG (reference sequence). V was pared by 1 base and J by 8 bases, with 9 bases of the junction left unmatched. CDR3 length: 15 residues. CDR3 protein: CAWSGTGGPSYGYTF. The CDR3 DNA reads TGTGCCTGGAGTGGGACAGGGGGCCCCTCCTACGGCTACACCTTC.

The V and J genes are TRBV12-2 and TRBJ1-3. TRBV12-2 is assigned pseudogene status. This CDR3 contains 15 residues. The CDR3 spells CASPIGRGLENTIYF. The CDR3 DNA is TGTGCAAGTCCCATTGGGCGGGGGTTAGAAAACACCATATATTTT.

V usage is TRBV7-2 and J usage is TRBJ1-3; D not certain. The CDR3 is 15 residues long. The ends were cut back, 3 bases at V and 0 bases at J, with 9 bases in the middle. Germline-derived CDR1 and CDR2 are SGHTA and FQGNSA. The CDR3 DNA reads as TGTGCCAGCAGCTTTCCCTTGAGCTCTGGAAACACCATATATTTT. Translating it yields CASSFPLSSGNTIYF. The full variable domain, in which reference TRBV7-2 and TRBJ1-3 provide the parts outside the CDR3, is GAGVSQSPSNKVTEKGKDVELRCDPISGHTALYWYRQSLGQGLEFLIYFQGNSAPDKSGLPSDRFSAERTGGSVSTLTIQRTQQEDSAVYLCASSFPLSSGNTIYFGEGSWLTVV.

This clone was counted a few times. The chain has TRBV4-2 and TRBJ1-5, with TRBD1 matching 9 bases. CDR3 length equals 16 residues. The germline CDR1 and CDR2 sequences are LGHNA and YNFKEQ. The ends lost 1 base at V and 6 bases at J; junction bases unmatched: 7. The CDR3: CASSQGNRGQSQPQHF. CDR3 coding DNA: TGTGCCAGCAGCCAAGGCAACAGGGGGCAGAGTCAGCCCCAGCATTTT.

The chain joins TRBV4-2 to TRBJ2-1, with TRBD2 matching 14 bases. The CDR3 is 14 amino acids. Germline lookup yields CDR1 LGHNA and CDR2 YNFKEQ. With V trimmed by 4 bases and J by 10 bases, 3 bases remained unmatched. The CDR3 DNA reads TGTGCCAGCAGCCGGGGACTAGCGGGGGACGAGCAGTTCTTC. This codes for CASSRGLAGDEQFF.

The genes are TRBV7-9 and TRBJ1-3; weak D call: TRBD1 (6 bases). CDR3 size: 15 residues. V was pared by 5 bases and J by 0 bases, with 11 bases between. In germline, CDR1 is SEHNR, CDR2 FQNEAQ (reference sequence). The CDR3 spells CASSPGQLSGNTIYF. The DNA of the CDR3 is TGTGCCAGCAGCCCCGGACAGCTCTCTGGAAACACCATATATTTT.

The gene calls are TRBV7-8 and TRBJ2-7; 12 nucleotides align to TRBD2. This CDR3 contains 15 residues. Per germline, CDR1 SGHVS and CDR2 FQNEAQ. V trimming: 5 bases; J trimming: 4 bases; junction bases outside the gene matches: 6. As DNA, the CDR3 is TGTGCCAGCAGCCCTAGCGGGGGGGACGGGTACGAGCAGTACTTC. Protein: CASSPSGGDGYEQYF.

The chain couples TRBV7-3 to TRBJ2-7, with D possibly being TRBD2 (5 bases). CDR3 size: 13 residues. The V gene's germline CDR1 is SGHTA and CDR2 FQGTGA. V was cut by 10 bases and J by 7 bases, with 20 bases left in between. This CDR3 is CATSSLLGGEQYF. The CDR3, as DNA: TGTGCCACCTCGTCTCTTTTGGGCGGGGAGCAGTACTTC.

The genes are TRBV11-2 and TRBJ2-5, with 12 nucleotides matching TRBD2. V was pared by 0 bases and J by 4 bases, with 3 bases of the junction left unmatched. In germline, CDR1 is SGHAT, CDR2 FQNNGV. There are 16 residues in the CDR3. The CDR3 DNA sequence: TGTGCCAGCAGCTTAGATCTAGCGGGGGGGCGAGAGACCCAGTACTTC. Its translation: CASSLDLAGGRETQYF.

This chain links TRBV11-3 with TRBJ1-1; 8 nucleotides align to TRBD1. Germline V gene data show CDR1 as SGHNT and CDR2 as YENEEA. This CDR3 region has 13 residues. Germline trimming cut 5 bases from V and 3 bases from J; bases unmatched to any gene: 2. The CDR3 bases are TGTGCCAGCAGCCCGACAGGGGACACTGAAGCTTTCTTT. Translation: CASSPTGDTEAFF.

This chain uses TRBV9 with TRBJ2-1; 8 bases agree with TRBD2. The CDR3 runs 17 residues. CDR1 is SGDLS, CDR2 YYNGEE, per germline. The ends lost 2 bases at V and 0 bases at J; junction bases unmatched: 7. The CDR3 nucleotides read TGTGCCAGCAGCGTTGGGGTAGCGGGGAGCTCCTACAATGAGCAGTTCTTC. The encoded protein is CASSVGVAGSSYNEQFF.

V is TRBV5-1 and J is TRBJ2-1; 10 nucleotides align to TRBD2. There are 14 residues in the CDR3. Trimming took 3 bases from V and 8 from J; bases not matched to a gene: 5. Germline V gene data show CDR1 as SGHRS and CDR2 as YFSETQ. CDR3 amino acids: CASSYSGGAYEQFF. The CDR3 coding sequence is TGCGCCAGCAGCTACAGCGGGGGGGCCTATGAGCAGTTCTTC.

The V gene is TRBV11-3, the J gene TRBJ2-2, with 7 bases identical to TRBD1. Unmatched junction bases numbered 8, after V lost 5 bases and J lost 5 bases. The CDR3 consists of 15 residues. Germline CDR1 SGHNT, CDR2 YENEEA. The CDR3: CASSPQGRGTGELFF. DNA of the CDR3: TGTGCCAGCAGCCCACAGGGGAGAGGTACCGGGGAGCTGTTTTTT.

J is TRBJ1-2 and V is TRBV7-8, with 7 bases fitting TRBD1. Germline V lookup: CDR1 SGHVS, CDR2 FQNEAQ. The J segment lost 8 bases and the V segment lost 1 base, leaving 7 bases of the junction unmatched. The CDR3 extends over 14 amino acids. The CDR3 loop reads CASSLGHRDSGYTF. DNA for the CDR3: TGTGCCAGCAGCTTAGGACACAGGGACAGCGGCTACACCTTC.

V and J are TRBV27 and TRBJ2-5, with 11 bases identical to TRBD2. Trimming took 3 bases from V and 5 from J; bases not matched to a gene: 5. Germline V gives CDR1 MNHEY, CDR2 SMNVEV (reference sequence). The CDR3 has 15 residues. The CDR3 spells CASSFGLAGRETQYF. As DNA, the CDR3 is TGTGCCAGCAGTTTTGGACTAGCGGGTCGGGAGACCCAGTACTTC.

The rearrangement uses TRBV30 and TRBJ2-1, with D maybe TRBD2 (5 bases). There are 15 residues in the CDR3. The V end lost 2 bases, the J end lost 4 bases, and 15 bases lay between the germline ends. The germline V gene has CDR1 GTSNPN and CDR2 SVGIG (reference sequence). CDR3 sequence (DNA): TGTGCCTGGAGTCCGGGATCCAACCTATACAATGAGCAGTTCTTC. It specifies CAWSPGSNLYNEQFF.

The chain couples TRBV18 to TRBJ1-3, with D possibly matching TRBD1 (5 bases). This CDR3 spans 17 amino acids. The V and J ends lost 3 bases and 5 bases respectively, with 20 bases between them. The V gene's germline CDR1 is KGHSH and CDR2 LQKENI. The chain's CDR3 is CASSPLGVNPGRNTIYF. The CDR3 nucleotides read TGTGCCAGCTCACCTTTAGGGGTTAACCCTGGACGAAACACCATATATTTT.